This record concerns one T cell receptor beta chain sequence. The data belong to a study of blood T cell repertoires in COVID-19. The germline gives CDR1 SGHRS, CDR2 YFSETQ. The length of the CDR3 is 17 residues. V was pared by 0 bases and J by 1 base, with 9 bases of the junction left unmatched. The data were produced by immunoSEQ multiplex PCR, yet TCRdb's version contains in-frame clones alone and is incomplete. Of 65,000 or so clones listed, 78% are singletons. Sequences were obtained from peripheral blood. The TCR comes from a human donor in a cohort sampled during active COVID-19. The chain joins TRBV5-1 to TRBJ1-2; TRBD1 matches at 7 bases. The CDR3 sequence is CASSLAPGQPDNYGYTF. CDR3 sequence (DNA): TGCGCCAGCAGCTTGGCCCCGGGACAGCCCGATAACTATGGCTACACCTTC.